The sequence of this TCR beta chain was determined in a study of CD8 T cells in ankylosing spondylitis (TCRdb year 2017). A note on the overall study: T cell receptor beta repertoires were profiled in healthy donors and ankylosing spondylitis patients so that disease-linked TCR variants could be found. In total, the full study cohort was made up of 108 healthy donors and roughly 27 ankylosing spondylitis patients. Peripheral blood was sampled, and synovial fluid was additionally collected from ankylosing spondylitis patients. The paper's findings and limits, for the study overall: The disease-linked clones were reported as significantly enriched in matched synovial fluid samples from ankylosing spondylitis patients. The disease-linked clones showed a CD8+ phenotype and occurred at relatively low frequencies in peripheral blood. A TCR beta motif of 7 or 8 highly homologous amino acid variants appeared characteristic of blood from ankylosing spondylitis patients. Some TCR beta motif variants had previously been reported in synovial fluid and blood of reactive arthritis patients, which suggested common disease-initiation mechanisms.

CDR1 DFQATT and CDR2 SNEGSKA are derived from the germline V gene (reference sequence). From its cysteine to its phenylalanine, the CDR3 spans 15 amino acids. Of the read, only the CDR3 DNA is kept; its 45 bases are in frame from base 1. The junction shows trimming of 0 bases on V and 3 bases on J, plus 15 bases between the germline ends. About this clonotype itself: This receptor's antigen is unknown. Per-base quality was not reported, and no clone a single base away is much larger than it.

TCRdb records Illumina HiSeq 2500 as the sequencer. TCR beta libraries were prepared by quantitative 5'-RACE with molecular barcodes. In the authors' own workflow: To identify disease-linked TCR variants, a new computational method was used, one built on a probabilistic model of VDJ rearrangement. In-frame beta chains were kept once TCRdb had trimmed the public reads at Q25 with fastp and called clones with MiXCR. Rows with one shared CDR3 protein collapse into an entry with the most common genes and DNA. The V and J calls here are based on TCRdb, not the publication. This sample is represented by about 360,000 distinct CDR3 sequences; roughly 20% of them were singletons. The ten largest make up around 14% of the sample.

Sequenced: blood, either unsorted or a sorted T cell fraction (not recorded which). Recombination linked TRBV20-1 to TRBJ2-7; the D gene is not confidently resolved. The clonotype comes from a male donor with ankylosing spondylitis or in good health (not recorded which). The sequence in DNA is TGCAGTGCTAGAGACCTGGAGCGCGGCCTCTACGAGCAGTACTTC. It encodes CSARDLERGLYEQYF.